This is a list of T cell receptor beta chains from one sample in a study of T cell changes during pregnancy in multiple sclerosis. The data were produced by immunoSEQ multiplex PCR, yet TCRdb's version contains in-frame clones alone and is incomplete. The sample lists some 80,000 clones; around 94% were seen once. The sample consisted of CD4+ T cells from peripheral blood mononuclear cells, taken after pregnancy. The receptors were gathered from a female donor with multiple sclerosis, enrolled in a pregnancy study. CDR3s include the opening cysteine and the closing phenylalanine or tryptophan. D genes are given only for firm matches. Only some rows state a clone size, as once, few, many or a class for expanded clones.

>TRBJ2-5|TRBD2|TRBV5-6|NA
CASSLLGLAGLETQYF
TGTGCCAGCAGCCTGCTGGGACTAGCGGGTTTAGAGACCCAGTACTTC
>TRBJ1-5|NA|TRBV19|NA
CASISRGGNQPQHF
TGTGCCAGTATCTCCCGGGGTGGCAATCAGCCCCAGCATTTT
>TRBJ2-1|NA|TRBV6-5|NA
CASRGTGGHYNEQFF
TGTGCCAGTAGGGGAACGGGTGGGCACTACAATGAGCAGTTCTTC
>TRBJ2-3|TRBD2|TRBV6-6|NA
CASSYSKLAVTDTQYF
TGTGCCAGCAGTTACTCGAAGCTAGCGGTCACAGATACGCAGTATTTT
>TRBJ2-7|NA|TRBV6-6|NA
CASSYSNGDYEQYF
TGTGCCAGCAGTTACTCGAATGGAGACTACGAGCAGTACTTC
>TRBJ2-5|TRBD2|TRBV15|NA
CATPRGEDRQETQYF
TGTGCCACCCCGCGGGGGGAGGATCGACAAGAGACCCAGTACTTC
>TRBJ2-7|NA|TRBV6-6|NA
CASSYSRDITYEQYF
TGTGCCAGCAGTTACTCACGAGACATAACCTACGAGCAGTACTTC
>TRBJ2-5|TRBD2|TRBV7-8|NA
CASSFEAGGPGETQYF
TGTGCCAGCAGCTTTGAGGCGGGAGGGCCCGGGGAGACCCAGTACTTC
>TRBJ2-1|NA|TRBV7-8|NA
CASSLTRLNGNEQFF
TGTGCCAGCAGCTTGACCCGACTAAACGGAAATGAGCAGTTCTTC
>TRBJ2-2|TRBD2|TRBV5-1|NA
CASSPFGLGSTGELFF
TGCGCCAGCAGCCCCTTCGGACTAGGGAGCACCGGGGAGCTGTTTTTT
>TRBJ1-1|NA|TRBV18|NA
CASSVGGNTEAFF
TGTGCCAGCTCAGTGGGGGGGAACACTGAAGCTTTCTTT
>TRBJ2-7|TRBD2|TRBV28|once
CASSLGTKGLAVYEQYF
TGTGCCAGCAGTTTGGGAACTAAGGGACTAGCGGTTTACGAGCAGTACTTC
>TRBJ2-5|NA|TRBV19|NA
CASSNTIRRETQYF
TGTGCCAGTAGCAATACTATCCGGAGAGAGACCCAGTACTTC
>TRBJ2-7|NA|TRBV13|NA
CASSLGHLYYEQYF
TGTGCCAGCAGCTTAGGGCACTTATACTACGAGCAGTACTTC
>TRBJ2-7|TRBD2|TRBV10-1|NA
CASTWPGLAKEQYF
TGCGCCAGCACCTGGCCGGGACTAGCGAAAGAGCAGTACTTC
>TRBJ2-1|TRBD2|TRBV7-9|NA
CASSLSGLNEQFF
TGTGCCAGCAGCCTTAGCGGGCTGAATGAGCAGTTCTTC
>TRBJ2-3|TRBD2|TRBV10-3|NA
CAISRTSGAHTDTQYF
TGTGCCATCAGCCGAACTAGCGGAGCGCACACAGATACGCAGTATTTT
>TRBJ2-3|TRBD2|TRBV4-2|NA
CASSQDLAGGTLGTQYF
TGTGCCAGCAGCCAAGATCTCGCGGGAGGGACGCTCGGTACGCAGTATTTT
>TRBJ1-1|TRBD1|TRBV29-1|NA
CSGLTGGEAFF
TGCAGCGGGCTGACAGGGGGTGAAGCTTTCTTT